This T cell receptor beta chain was recorded in a study of cytomegalovirus exposure and HLA in healthy donors. After removal of 5 bases from V and 1 base from J, the junction contained 5 bases not matched to a gene. Germline CDR1 MDHEN, CDR2 SYDVKM. The CDR3 runs 16 residues. Method: immunoSEQ multiplex PCR; TCRdb's copy keeps in-frame clones and lacks some. The table lists some 160,000 clones, around 90% of them singletons. The gene calls are TRBV28 and TRBJ2-1; TRBD2 agrees at 10 bases. The sequence was collected from a man younger than 35 in good health and CMV-seronegative. Source material: PBMCs. CDR3 sequence (DNA): TGTGCCAGCAGTCCCAGCGGGAGGGGTTCCTACAATGAGCAGTTCTTC. Translating gives CASSPSGRGSYNEQFF.